This TCR beta chain was profiled in a study of T cell changes during pregnancy in multiple sclerosis. Clones were read by immunoSEQ multiplex PCR, and TCRdb kept only the in-frame ones, dropping some. There are fewer than 65,000 clones in the sample; around 90% occur only once, and approximately 0.69% lies in the top ten. Germline loops: CDR1 ENHRY, CDR2 SYGVKD. The CDR3 covers 17 residues. J gave up 1 base and V 4 bases, and 9 bases lay outside the gene matches. Sequencing used CD4+ T cells from peripheral blood mononuclear cells, obtained in the first trimester of pregnancy. This sequence was found in a female donor with multiple sclerosis, enrolled in a pregnancy study. The chain has TRBV10-3 and TRBJ2-3; TRBD2 matches at 9 bases. The CDR3 loop reads CAISGASGADRTDTQYF. CDR3 bases: TGTGCCATCAGTGGGGCTAGCGGGGCTGATCGCACAGATACGCAGTATTTT.